A selection of T cell receptor beta chains follows, all from one sample in a study of T-cell memory formation after mild COVID-19. TCRdb used MiXCR to reprocess the 5' RACE reads, holding one entry per CDR3 protein. The sample carries approximately 190,000 distinct CDR3 sequences, roughly 18% recorded once. Source material: PBMCs or a T cell subset sorted from them (not recorded which). All receptors come from an adult woman who had mild COVID-19 (a few samples of this study predate the infection). Cell type and time point are not known. Each CDR3 is given with its conserved first and last residue. Each record gives: clone size, J gene, D gene, V gene, CDR3 DNA, CDR3 protein. D genes are given only for firm matches. Not every row has a clone size; where given, it reads once, few, many or a size class.

abundance: -; j_gene: TRBJ2-7; d_gene: -; v_gene: TRBV7-2; CDR3nt: TGTGCCAGCAGCTTAGCACCATTAGGCACCGAGCAGTACTTC; CDR3aa: CASSLAPLGTEQYF
abundance: -; j_gene: TRBJ2-3; d_gene: -; v_gene: TRBV9; CDR3nt: TGTGCCAGCAGCGTAGTGGAGGGCCTTAGCACAGATACGCAGTATTTT; CDR3aa: CASSVVEGLSTDTQYF
abundance: many; j_gene: TRBJ2-2; d_gene: TRBD1; v_gene: TRBV20-1; CDR3nt: TGCAGTGCTGTACGACAGGGGGATCTGGGGGAGCTGTTTTTT; CDR3aa: CSAVRQGDLGELFF
abundance: few; j_gene: TRBJ1-2; d_gene: -; v_gene: TRBV19; CDR3nt: TGTGCCAGTAGTATACGAGGGTACTATGGCTACACCTTC; CDR3aa: CASSIRGYYGYTF
abundance: -; j_gene: TRBJ2-7; d_gene: TRBD1; v_gene: TRBV5-1; CDR3nt: TGCGCCAGCAGCAGGGGACAGGGCGGGGGCGAGCAGTACTTC; CDR3aa: CASSRGQGGGEQYF
abundance: few; j_gene: TRBJ2-1; d_gene: -; v_gene: TRBV29-1; CDR3nt: TGCAGCGGTGACAGTTACAATGAGCAGTTCTTC; CDR3aa: CSGDSYNEQFF
abundance: -; j_gene: TRBJ2-1; d_gene: -; v_gene: TRBV2; CDR3nt: TGTGCCAGCAGTGGGCGGGTCGGCGATGAGCAGTTCTTC; CDR3aa: CASSGRVGDEQFF
abundance: few; j_gene: TRBJ1-6; d_gene: -; v_gene: TRBV7-9; CDR3nt: TGTGCCAGCACCCGCGACCTGGGAAGTTCACCCCTCCACTTT; CDR3aa: CASTRDLGSSPLHF
abundance: -; j_gene: TRBJ2-7; d_gene: TRBD1; v_gene: TRBV29-1; CDR3nt: TGCAGCGCGGGACAGGGGAAACTTCACGAGCAGTACTTC; CDR3aa: CSAGQGKLHEQYF
abundance: -; j_gene: TRBJ2-4; d_gene: -; v_gene: TRBV2; CDR3nt: TGTGCCAGCAATAAGGATTCCGTTGACGCGTACTTC; CDR3aa: CASNKDSVDAYF
abundance: -; j_gene: TRBJ1-1; d_gene: -; v_gene: TRBV28; CDR3nt: TGTGCCAGCAAGGTCCCCGGGGGCACTGAAGCTTTCTTT; CDR3aa: CASKVPGGTEAFF
abundance: -; j_gene: TRBJ2-7; d_gene: -; v_gene: TRBV6-1; CDR3nt: TGTGCCAGCAGTGAGGCTTTCGCGGGACCCGCCTACGAGCAGTACTTC; CDR3aa: CASSEAFAGPAYEQYF
abundance: -; j_gene: TRBJ2-1; d_gene: -; v_gene: TRBV6-2/TRBV6-3; CDR3nt: TGTGCCAGCAGTCCCGATATAAATCCCAATGAGCAGTTCTTC; CDR3aa: CASSPDINPNEQFF
abundance: -; j_gene: TRBJ1-4; d_gene: -; v_gene: TRBV29-1; CDR3nt: TGCAGCGTTGGCCAGTCTAGGGAAAAACTGTTTTTT; CDR3aa: CSVGQSREKLFF
abundance: -; j_gene: TRBJ2-7; d_gene: TRBD2; v_gene: TRBV6-1; CDR3nt: TGTGCCAGCGGGGTTTTAGCGGGAGGGAGGTACGAGCAGTACTTC; CDR3aa: CASGVLAGGRYEQYF
abundance: few; j_gene: TRBJ1-1; d_gene: -; v_gene: TRBV6-5; CDR3nt: TGTGCCAGCAGTTACTCGAATTGGGCCCTCGTCGGCACTGAAGCTTTCTTT; CDR3aa: CASSYSNWALVGTEAFF
abundance: many; j_gene: TRBJ2-5; d_gene: TRBD1; v_gene: TRBV5-1; CDR3nt: TGCGCCAGCAGCTTGGCGGACAGGCAGCAAGAGACCCAGTACTTC; CDR3aa: CASSLADRQQETQYF
abundance: few; j_gene: TRBJ2-3; d_gene: -; v_gene: TRBV7-3; CDR3nt: TGTGCCAGCAGCCTTAACTCAGGGGTAGATACGCAGTATTTT; CDR3aa: CASSLNSGVDTQYF
abundance: many; j_gene: TRBJ2-5; d_gene: TRBD2; v_gene: TRBV7-2; CDR3nt: TGTGCCAGCAGCTTAAGCCTAGCGGGGGGCCTGTACCAAGAGACCCAGTACTTC; CDR3aa: CASSLSLAGGLYQETQYF
abundance: few; j_gene: TRBJ2-1; d_gene: -; v_gene: TRBV3-1; CDR3nt: TGTGCCAGCAGCCAAGATTGGCGGGGAGACTACAATGAGCAGTTCTTC; CDR3aa: CASSQDWRGDYNEQFF
abundance: -; j_gene: TRBJ2-3; d_gene: TRBD2; v_gene: TRBV5-6; CDR3nt: TGTGCCAGCAGCCTTGGGACTAGCGGGATGGGGGATACGCAGTATTTT; CDR3aa: CASSLGTSGMGDTQYF
abundance: few; j_gene: TRBJ1-1; d_gene: -; v_gene: TRBV2; CDR3nt: TGTGCCAGCAGACCAAGACAGGTCAACACTGAAGCTTTCTTT; CDR3aa: CASRPRQVNTEAFF
abundance: -; j_gene: TRBJ2-7; d_gene: -; v_gene: TRBV12-3/TRBV12-4; CDR3nt: TGTGCCAGCAGTTTGGGAGGTAACCTGGGGGAGCAGTACTTC; CDR3aa: CASSLGGNLGEQYF
abundance: few; j_gene: TRBJ2-7; d_gene: -; v_gene: TRBV20-1; CDR3nt: TGCAGTGCTAGAGATTCAGGGCAGTCACTCTTC; CDR3aa: CSARDSGQSLF
abundance: few; j_gene: TRBJ2-7; d_gene: -; v_gene: TRBV27; CDR3nt: TGTGCCAGCAAACCTGTTAGCCCAACCGGTGAGCAGTACTTC; CDR3aa: CASKPVSPTGEQYF
abundance: -; j_gene: TRBJ1-2; d_gene: -; v_gene: TRBV28; CDR3nt: TGTGCCAGCAGTTCAACCCCAGCTAACTATGGCTACACCTTC; CDR3aa: CASSSTPANYGYTF
abundance: -; j_gene: TRBJ2-7; d_gene: -; v_gene: TRBV9; CDR3nt: TGTGCCAGCAGCGTGAGATTGGGGGATGGGTCGGGAGAGCAGTACTTC; CDR3aa: CASSVRLGDGSGEQYF
abundance: few; j_gene: TRBJ2-1; d_gene: TRBD1; v_gene: TRBV23-1; CDR3nt: TGCGCCAGCAGTGGACAGGGCGGGCAGTTCTTC; CDR3aa: CASSGQGGQFF
abundance: few; j_gene: TRBJ2-3; d_gene: TRBD2; v_gene: TRBV4-2; CDR3nt: TGTGCCAGCAGCCAAGGGGATACTAGCGGGGGGAGCACAGATACGCAGTATTTT; CDR3aa: CASSQGDTSGGSTDTQYF
abundance: -; j_gene: TRBJ2-1; d_gene: TRBD1; v_gene: TRBV29-1; CDR3nt: TGCAGCGTCGTACAGGGGGTGGGTGAGCAGTTCTTC; CDR3aa: CSVVQGVGEQFF
abundance: -; j_gene: TRBJ2-1; d_gene: -; v_gene: TRBV6-5; CDR3nt: TGTGCCAGCACAGGGGAGCCCTACAATGAGCAGTTCTTC; CDR3aa: CASTGEPYNEQFF
abundance: few; j_gene: TRBJ1-1; d_gene: -; v_gene: TRBV6-2/TRBV6-3; CDR3nt: TGTGCCAGCAGCCTGAGAGCCTTTGAAGCTTTCTTT; CDR3aa: CASSLRAFEAFF
abundance: few; j_gene: TRBJ2-5; d_gene: -; v_gene: TRBV5-6; CDR3nt: TGTGCCAGCAGCTGGATCAGGGGGAGGGAGACCCAGTACTTC; CDR3aa: CASSWIRGRETQYF
abundance: -; j_gene: TRBJ1-2; d_gene: -; v_gene: TRBV2; CDR3nt: TGTGCCAGCAGTGAGGTGGGAAACTATGGCTACACCTTC; CDR3aa: CASSEVGNYGYTF
abundance: -; j_gene: TRBJ2-3; d_gene: -; v_gene: TRBV20-1; CDR3nt: TGCAGTGCTAGATTAAGGGACCACACCACAGATACGCAGTATTTT; CDR3aa: CSARLRDHTTDTQYF
abundance: -; j_gene: TRBJ1-5; d_gene: -; v_gene: TRBV7-2; CDR3nt: TGTGCCAGCAGCCCCTGGGCAGGCCGTGACAATCAGCCCCAGCATTTT; CDR3aa: CASSPWAGRDNQPQHF
abundance: -; j_gene: TRBJ2-3; d_gene: TRBD2; v_gene: TRBV15; CDR3nt: TGTGCCACCAGCAGACCCCCGCGGGGCGGGGGGAGATCAGATACGCAGTATTTT; CDR3aa: CATSRPPRGGGRSDTQYF
abundance: few; j_gene: TRBJ1-1; d_gene: TRBD1; v_gene: TRBV6-5; CDR3nt: TGTGCCAGCAGGGAGGGGGCCACTGAAGCTTTCTTT; CDR3aa: CASREGATEAFF
abundance: -; j_gene: TRBJ2-1; d_gene: TRBD2; v_gene: TRBV27; CDR3nt: TGTGCCAGCAGGGTTAGCGGGAGAGGGGAGCAGTTCTTC; CDR3aa: CASRVSGRGEQFF
abundance: many; j_gene: TRBJ2-7; d_gene: -; v_gene: TRBV3-1; CDR3nt: TGTGCCAGCAGCCAGTTGTCCTACGAGCAGTACTTC; CDR3aa: CASSQLSYEQYF
abundance: few; j_gene: TRBJ1-1; d_gene: -; v_gene: TRBV4-3; CDR3nt: TGCGCCAGCAGCCAAGGGGGGAGAGCTAGGAACACTGAAGCTTTCTTT; CDR3aa: CASSQGGRARNTEAFF
abundance: few; j_gene: TRBJ1-2; d_gene: -; v_gene: TRBV6-5; CDR3nt: TGTGCCAGCAGTCCCTCGGACAGCTATGGCTACACCTTC; CDR3aa: CASSPSDSYGYTF
abundance: few; j_gene: TRBJ2-7; d_gene: -; v_gene: TRBV5-6; CDR3nt: TGTGCCAGCAGCTCAACTACCAGCTACGAGCAGTACTTC; CDR3aa: CASSSTTSYEQYF
abundance: few; j_gene: TRBJ1-1; d_gene: -; v_gene: TRBV2; CDR3nt: TGTGCCAGCAGCCGAGGGGAAGGCACTGAAGCTTTCTTT; CDR3aa: CASSRGEGTEAFF
abundance: many; j_gene: TRBJ2-2; d_gene: -; v_gene: TRBV6-4; CDR3nt: TGTGCCAGCAGTTCAGGGTTCGGGGAGCTGTTTTTT; CDR3aa: CASSSGFGELFF
abundance: -; j_gene: TRBJ1-1; d_gene: -; v_gene: TRBV12-3/TRBV12-4; CDR3nt: TGTGCCTCGAGGGGGGGCAGAATCACTGAAGCTTTCTTT; CDR3aa: CASRGGRITEAFF
abundance: few; j_gene: TRBJ2-7; d_gene: TRBD1; v_gene: TRBV6-2/TRBV6-3; CDR3nt: TGTGCCAGCAGCCGCACCCCCGGGACAGGGACCTACGAGCAGTACTTC; CDR3aa: CASSRTPGTGTYEQYF
abundance: -; j_gene: TRBJ2-5; d_gene: -; v_gene: TRBV12-3/TRBV12-4; CDR3nt: TGTGCCAGCAGTTTAAAGGGCCTCACACAAGAGACCCAGTACTTC; CDR3aa: CASSLKGLTQETQYF
abundance: -; j_gene: TRBJ2-2; d_gene: TRBD1; v_gene: TRBV29-1; CDR3nt: TGCAGCGTTGAGTGGGACAGGGCCACCGGGGAGCTGTTTTTT; CDR3aa: CSVEWDRATGELFF
abundance: -; j_gene: TRBJ2-1; d_gene: TRBD2; v_gene: TRBV14; CDR3nt: TGTGCCAGCAGCCAAGTATCACTAGCGGTCTCTCGTGGTGAAGCGTCCGAGCAGTTCTTC; CDR3aa: CASSQVSLAVSRGEASEQFF
abundance: few; j_gene: TRBJ1-3; d_gene: -; v_gene: TRBV20-1; CDR3nt: TGCAGTGCTAGAGATCCCTTCGGTGGTCTCAGAAACACCATATATTTT; CDR3aa: CSARDPFGGLRNTIYF
abundance: -; j_gene: TRBJ2-5; d_gene: -; v_gene: TRBV5-1; CDR3nt: TGCGCCAGCAGCACCGACCAAGAGACCCAGTACTTC; CDR3aa: CASSTDQETQYF
abundance: -; j_gene: TRBJ2-7; d_gene: -; v_gene: TRBV3-1; CDR3nt: TGTGCCAGCAGCCTAAGACCCTACTACGAGCAGTACTTC; CDR3aa: CASSLRPYYEQYF